This T cell receptor (beta chain) was sequenced in a study of T-cell memory formation after mild COVID-19 (dated by TCRdb to the early 2020s). As for the study more broadly: Most TCR sequence clusters were specific to one of the two donors. Longitudinal TCRalpha and TCRbeta repertoire sequencing tracked T-cell clones expanding and contracting after mild COVID-19 in two donors. The cohort was made up of two young adult volunteers, one female and one male, who were previously healthy. The research as a whole found: Only a couple of mild cases were covered in the study, and larger cohorts including severe cases with pre-infection samples were considered necessary. Contracting CD4+ clones appeared mostly in the CM and EM memory subsets, whereas CD8+ clones were enriched in EMRA. Whether the second-wave clones peaking on day 37 were SARS-CoV-2 specific was not confirmed. The detection of some responding clones in pre-infection memory suggests that pre-existing cross-reactive memory T cells joined the SARS-CoV-2 response. Balanced CD4/CD8 phenotypes were observed for clones contracting from day 15 to 85, whereas a bias towards CD4+ was observed for a second wave of clones expanding from day 15 to 37.

The CDR3 numbers 12 residues from cysteine through phenylalanine. Only the CDR3 region is kept as DNA, spanning 36 bases read in frame from base 1. The germline ends are 8 bases apart after V is trimmed by 0 bases and J by 7 bases. CDR1 and CDR2 were assigned from the germline V gene as SGHRS and YFSETQ. TCRdb names Illumina NovaSeq 6000 as the instrument used. Using 5'RACE with constant-segment primers, TCRalpha and TCRbeta cDNA libraries were constructed, with sample barcodes and unique molecular identifiers added in the process. RNA was extracted from every sample with Trizol reagent. Library amplification was performed in two PCR steps, and a second sample barcode and Illumina TruSeq adapters were introduced in the second step. The libraries were sequenced on an Illumina NovaSeq using 2 x 150 bp paired-end reads. Processing in the source paper ran as follows. The reads were demultiplexed and collapsed into UMI-guided consensus sequences using migec v1.2.7. Using mixcr v2.1.11, UMI consensuses were aligned to TRA and TRB V and J templates and then assembled into clonotypes. A clonotype was counted as expanded or contracted only if both edgeR and NoisET called the change significant, with noise models trained on biological replicates. For edgeR calls, the thresholds were a false discovery rate-adjusted p below 0.01 and a log2 fold-change of 1. As an exploratory analysis of dynamics, PCA with hierarchical clustering was applied to max-normalized trajectories of the 1000 most abundant clonotypes. Separately sequenced CD4+ and CD8+ repertoires were used to assign the CD4 or CD8 phenotype of responding clones. TCRdb's own reprocessing of the public reads used fastp at Q25 and MiXCR and kept productive beta chains. A single entry per CDR3 protein holds the most common genes and DNA from its merged rows. TCRdb, not the original authors, processed these V and J calls. The sample yields just under 50,000 distinct CDR3 sequences; 9.5% to 15% were counted once. The ten largest clones take up around 26% of the sample.

This clonotype occurred a few times. This receptor's antigen is unknown. One base away there is no much larger clone; base qualities are not given. Ficoll-Paque density gradient centrifugation was used to isolate PBMCs. This clonotype was obtained from a man between 18 and 29 years old who had mild COVID-19 (a few samples of this study predate the infection). The sample titles of this study are shuffled in the database, so cell type and time point are left out; the donor was told from shared clones. Sequences were obtained from PBMCs or a T cell subset sorted from them (not recorded which). The V and J genes are TRBV5-1 and TRBJ2-7; the D gene is perhaps TRBD2, on 5 matching bases. The CDR3 has the sequence CASSLVGGEQYF. The DNA sequence reads TGCGCCAGCAGCTTGGTTGGAGGAGAGCAGTACTTC. With all but the CDR3 taken from the reference TRBV5-1 and TRBJ2-7 genes, the full variable domain is: KAGVTQTPRYLIKTRGQQVTLSCSPISGHRSVSWYQQTPGQGLQFLFEYFSETQRNKGNFPGRFSGRQFSNSRSEMNVSTLELGDSALYLCASSLVGGEQYFGPGTRLTVT.